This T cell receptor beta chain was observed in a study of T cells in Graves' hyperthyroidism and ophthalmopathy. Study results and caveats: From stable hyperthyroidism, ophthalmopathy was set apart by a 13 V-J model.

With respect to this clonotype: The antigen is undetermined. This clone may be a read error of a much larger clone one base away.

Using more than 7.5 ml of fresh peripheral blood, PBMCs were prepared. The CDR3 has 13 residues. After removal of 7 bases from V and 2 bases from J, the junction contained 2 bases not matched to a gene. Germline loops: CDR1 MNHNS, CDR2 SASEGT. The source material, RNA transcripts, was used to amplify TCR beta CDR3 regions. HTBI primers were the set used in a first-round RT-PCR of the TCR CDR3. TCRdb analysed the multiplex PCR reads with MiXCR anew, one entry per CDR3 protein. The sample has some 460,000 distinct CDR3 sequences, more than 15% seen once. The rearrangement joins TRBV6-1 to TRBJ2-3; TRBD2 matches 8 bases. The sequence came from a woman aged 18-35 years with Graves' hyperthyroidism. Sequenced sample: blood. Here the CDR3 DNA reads TGTGCCAGCACCGGGAGGGTCACAGATACGCAGTATTTT. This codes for CASTGRVTDTQYF.